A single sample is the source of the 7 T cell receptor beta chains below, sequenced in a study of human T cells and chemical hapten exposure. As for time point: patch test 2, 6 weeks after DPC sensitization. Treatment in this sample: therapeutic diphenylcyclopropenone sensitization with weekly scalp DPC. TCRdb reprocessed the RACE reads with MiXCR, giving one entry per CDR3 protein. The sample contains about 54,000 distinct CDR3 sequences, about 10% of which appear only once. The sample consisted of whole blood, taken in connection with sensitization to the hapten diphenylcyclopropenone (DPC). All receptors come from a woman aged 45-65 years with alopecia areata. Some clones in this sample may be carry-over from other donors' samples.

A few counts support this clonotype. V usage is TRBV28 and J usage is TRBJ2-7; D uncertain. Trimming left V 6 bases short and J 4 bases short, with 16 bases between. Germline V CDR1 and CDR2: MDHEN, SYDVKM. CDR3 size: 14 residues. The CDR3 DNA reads TGTGCCAGCAGCTCCACCGGACGTACGTACGAGCAGTACTTC. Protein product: CASSSTGRTYEQYF.

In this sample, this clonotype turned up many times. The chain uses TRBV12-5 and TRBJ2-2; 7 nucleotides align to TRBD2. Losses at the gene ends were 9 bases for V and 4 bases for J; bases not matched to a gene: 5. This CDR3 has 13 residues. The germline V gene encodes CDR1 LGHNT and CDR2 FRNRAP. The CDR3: CASSTSPTGELFF. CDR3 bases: TGTGCTAGCTCGACTAGCCCCACCGGGGAGCTGTTTTTT.

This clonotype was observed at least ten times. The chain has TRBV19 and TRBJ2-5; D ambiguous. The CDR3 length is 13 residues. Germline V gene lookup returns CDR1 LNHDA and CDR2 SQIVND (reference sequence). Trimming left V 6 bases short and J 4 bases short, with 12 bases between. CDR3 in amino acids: CASRGSGSETQYF. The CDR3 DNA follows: TGTGCCAGTAGAGGATCAGGATCAGAGACCCAGTACTTC.

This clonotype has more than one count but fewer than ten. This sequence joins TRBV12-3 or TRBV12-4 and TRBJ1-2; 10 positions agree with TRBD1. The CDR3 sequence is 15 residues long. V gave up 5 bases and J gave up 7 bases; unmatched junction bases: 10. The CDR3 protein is CASSRDRTGGSGYTF. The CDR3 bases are TGTGCCAGCAGTCGGGACCGGACAGGGGGAAGTGGCTACACCTTC.

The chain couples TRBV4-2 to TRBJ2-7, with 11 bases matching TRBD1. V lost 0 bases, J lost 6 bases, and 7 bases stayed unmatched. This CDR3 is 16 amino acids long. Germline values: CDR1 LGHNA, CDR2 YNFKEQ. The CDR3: CASSQDPSDRGREQYF. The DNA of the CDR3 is TGTGCCAGCAGCCAAGATCCATCGGACAGGGGGCGCGAGCAGTACTTC.

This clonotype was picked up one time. The CDR3 region is CASRYPIDEQYF. The CDR3, as DNA: TGTGCCAGCAGATATCCGATCGACGAGCAGTACTTC. The V call is TRBV6-2 or TRBV6-3, the J call TRBJ2-7; D is ambiguous. The CDR3 covers 12 residues. V lost 6 bases and J lost 5, with 11 bases in between. The germline V gene encodes CDR1 MNHEY and CDR2 SVGEGT.

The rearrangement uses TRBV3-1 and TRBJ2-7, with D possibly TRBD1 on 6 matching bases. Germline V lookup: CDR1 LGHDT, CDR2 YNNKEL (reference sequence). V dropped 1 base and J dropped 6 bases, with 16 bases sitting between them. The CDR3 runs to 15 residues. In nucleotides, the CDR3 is TGTGCCAGCAGCCAAGGCCCCACAGGGTCGGGCGAGCAGTACTTC. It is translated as CASSQGPTGSGEQYF.